This is a list of T cell receptor beta chains from one sample in a study of early T cells in non-severe SARS-CoV-2 infection. One entry per CDR3 protein results from TCRdb running MiXCR on the 5' RACE reads. The table has approximately 66,000 distinct CDR3 sequences, around 12% seen once; the top ten hold 4.4%. The source material was whole blood. These TCRs come from an adult who was a healthcare worker with PCR-confirmed SARS-CoV-2 infection or an uninfected control (not recorded which). Each CDR3 is given with its conserved first and last residue. Fields, in order: J gene, clone size, V gene, CDR3 protein. Only part of the rows carry a size: once, few, many, or a class if the clone is expanded.

j_call: TRBJ2-2
clone_size: .
v_call: TRBV6-5
cdr3_aa: CASSAGGMNTGELFF

j_call: TRBJ2-3
clone_size: many
v_call: TRBV7-3
cdr3_aa: CASSLKPRQTSRFTDTQYF

j_call: TRBJ1-2
clone_size: many
v_call: TRBV29-1
cdr3_aa: CSARTGVGYGYTF

j_call: TRBJ2-7
clone_size: many
v_call: TRBV28
cdr3_aa: CASDTQGSSSYEQYF

j_call: TRBJ2-1
clone_size: few
v_call: TRBV12-3/TRBV12-4
cdr3_aa: CASSVTGGAGNEQFF

j_call: TRBJ1-5
clone_size: few
v_call: TRBV20-1
cdr3_aa: CSARDRGPGGAQHF

j_call: TRBJ2-1
clone_size: .
v_call: TRBV9
cdr3_aa: CACSVTINILGLNEQFF

j_call: TRBJ2-1
clone_size: .
v_call: TRBV29-1
cdr3_aa: CSVGPEYSYNEQFF

j_call: TRBJ2-1
clone_size: many
v_call: TRBV11-2
cdr3_aa: CASSSPWGAKDYNEQFF

j_call: TRBJ2-5
clone_size: .
v_call: TRBV11-2
cdr3_aa: CASSVGPPAEYQETQYF

j_call: TRBJ2-7
clone_size: few
v_call: TRBV4-1
cdr3_aa: CASSQKPLAGGTYEQYF

j_call: TRBJ1-1
clone_size: .
v_call: TRBV6-5
cdr3_aa: CASSYSGGINTEAFF

j_call: TRBJ1-5
clone_size: .
v_call: TRBV6-5
cdr3_aa: CASSATGNQPQHF

j_call: TRBJ2-3
clone_size: many
v_call: TRBV20-1
cdr3_aa: CSASPLFSGFTDTQYF

j_call: TRBJ2-3
clone_size: many
v_call: TRBV5-1
cdr3_aa: CASSSPGADTQYF

j_call: TRBJ2-3
clone_size: many
v_call: TRBV9
cdr3_aa: CASSVTGRGSTDTQYF

j_call: TRBJ2-2
clone_size: many
v_call: TRBV29-1
cdr3_aa: CSVASKPGVGGELFF

j_call: TRBJ2-1
clone_size: many
v_call: TRBV14
cdr3_aa: CASSQLAGKDNEQFF

j_call: TRBJ1-5
clone_size: .
v_call: TRBV4-3
cdr3_aa: CASSQDREMKPQHF

j_call: TRBJ2-5
clone_size: .
v_call: TRBV9
cdr3_aa: CASSVSTQETQYF

j_call: TRBJ2-7
clone_size: few
v_call: TRBV7-2
cdr3_aa: CASSVGHSYEQYF

j_call: TRBJ2-3
clone_size: many
v_call: TRBV7-3
cdr3_aa: CASSLTGSTDTQYF

j_call: TRBJ2-2
clone_size: many
v_call: TRBV2
cdr3_aa: CASSVGQGGNTGELFF

j_call: TRBJ1-5
clone_size: many
v_call: TRBV20-1
cdr3_aa: CSARSGSNQPQHF

j_call: TRBJ2-4
clone_size: .
v_call: TRBV13
cdr3_aa: CASSLGTSGSLVKNIQYF

j_call: TRBJ2-1
clone_size: .
v_call: TRBV18
cdr3_aa: CASSPLEGNEQFF

j_call: TRBJ1-2
clone_size: .
v_call: TRBV7-2
cdr3_aa: CASSSDRQGGGYTF

j_call: TRBJ2-1
clone_size: .
v_call: TRBV14
cdr3_aa: CASSPAGISYNEQFF

j_call: TRBJ2-1
clone_size: .
v_call: TRBV3-1
cdr3_aa: CASSQVGDGSVQFF

j_call: TRBJ1-1
clone_size: many
v_call: TRBV30
cdr3_aa: CAWKTAPNTEAFF

j_call: TRBJ1-1
clone_size: .
v_call: TRBV12-3/TRBV12-4
cdr3_aa: CASSLWFNTEAFF

j_call: TRBJ1-1
clone_size: many
v_call: TRBV4-1
cdr3_aa: CASRHPGTGDTEAFF